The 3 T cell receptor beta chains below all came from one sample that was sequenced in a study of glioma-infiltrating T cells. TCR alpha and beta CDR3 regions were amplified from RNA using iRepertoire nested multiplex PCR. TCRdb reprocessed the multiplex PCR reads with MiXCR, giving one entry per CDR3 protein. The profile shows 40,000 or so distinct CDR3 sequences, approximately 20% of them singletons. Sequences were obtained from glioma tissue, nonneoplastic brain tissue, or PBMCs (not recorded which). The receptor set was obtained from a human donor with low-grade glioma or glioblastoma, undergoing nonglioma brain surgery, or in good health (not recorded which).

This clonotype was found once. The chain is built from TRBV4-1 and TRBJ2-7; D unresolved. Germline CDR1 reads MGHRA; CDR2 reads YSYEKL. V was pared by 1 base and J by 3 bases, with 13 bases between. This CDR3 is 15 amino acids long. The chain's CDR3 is CASSQGRGDGYEQYF. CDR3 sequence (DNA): TGCGCCAGCAGCCAAGGCCGAGGTGATGGCTACGAGCAGTACTTC.

The CDR3 loop reads CASSQVLGRETQYF. The CDR3 bases are TGTGCCAGCAGCCAAGTTCTAGGCAGAGAGACCCAGTACTTC. The chain links TRBV3-1 to TRBJ2-5; D gene ambiguous. There are 14 residues in the CDR3. Germline V gene lookup returns CDR1 LGHDT and CDR2 YNNKEL (reference sequence). The V and J ends lost 1 base and 4 bases respectively, with 10 bases between them.

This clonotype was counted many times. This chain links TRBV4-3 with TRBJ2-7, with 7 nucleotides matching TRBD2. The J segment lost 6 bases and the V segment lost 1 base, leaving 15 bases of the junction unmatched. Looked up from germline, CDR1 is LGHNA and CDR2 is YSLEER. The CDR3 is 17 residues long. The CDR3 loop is CASSQVYIPGRTGEQYF. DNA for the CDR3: TGCGCCAGCAGCCAAGTTTATATCCCCGGGAGGACCGGCGAGCAGTACTTC.